A selection of T cell receptor beta chains follows, all from one sample in a study of T cell responses to AZD1222 COVID-19 vaccine. The assay was immunoSEQ multiplex PCR, and TCRdb's table has in-frame clones only and misses some. The sample holds some 120,000 clones; around 92% are singletons and the top ten take roughly 1.4%. Sample: peripheral blood, taken on day 0 of AZD1222 vaccination. The receptor source for this set is an adult in good health. Each CDR3 is given with its conserved first and last residue. The order of the fields is V gene, clone size, D gene, J gene, CDR3 protein, CDR3 DNA. D genes are given only for firm matches. Where a row states a size, it is once, few, many or the class of an expanded clone; other rows omit it.

V gene: TRBV5-6; clone size: NA; D gene: NA; J gene: TRBJ1-2; CDR3 protein: CASSFGYGYTF; CDR3 DNA: TGTGCCAGCAGCTTCGGCTATGGCTACACCTTC
V gene: TRBV2; clone size: NA; D gene: NA; J gene: TRBJ2-3; CDR3 protein: CASSEGNSDTQYF; CDR3 DNA: TGTGCCAGCAGCGAAGGTAATTCGGATACGCAGTATTTT
V gene: TRBV11-1; clone size: few; D gene: NA; J gene: TRBJ2-7; CDR3 protein: CASSDRVEQYF; CDR3 DNA: TGTGCCAGCAGCGACCGTGTGGAGCAGTACTTC
V gene: TRBV7-9; clone size: NA; D gene: TRBD2; J gene: TRBJ2-3; CDR3 protein: CASRNLGLAVLVADTQYF; CDR3 DNA: TGTGCCAGCAGGAATTTGGGACTAGCGGTACTGGTCGCAGATACGCAGTATTTT
V gene: TRBV2; clone size: NA; D gene: TRBD2; J gene: TRBJ2-2; CDR3 protein: CASKLAGVTGELFF; CDR3 DNA: TGTGCCAGCAAACTAGCGGGCGTCACCGGGGAGCTGTTTTTT
V gene: TRBV7-2; clone size: NA; D gene: NA; J gene: TRBJ1-1; CDR3 protein: CASSTQQDPGTEAFF; CDR3 DNA: TGTGCCAGCAGCACCCAACAGGATCCGGGCACTGAAGCTTTCTTT
V gene: TRBV5-1; clone size: NA; D gene: NA; J gene: TRBJ2-7; CDR3 protein: CASSLGKSYEQYF; CDR3 DNA: TGCGCCAGCAGCTTGGGCAAGTCTTACGAGCAGTACTTC
V gene: TRBV7-9; clone size: NA; D gene: TRBD2; J gene: TRBJ2-1; CDR3 protein: CASSLAPPQGRDEQFF; CDR3 DNA: TGTGCCAGCAGCTTAGCACCCCCACAAGGGAGGGATGAGCAGTTCTTC
V gene: TRBV27; clone size: NA; D gene: TRBD1; J gene: TRBJ1-2; CDR3 protein: CASSLAQGASYGYTF; CDR3 DNA: TGTGCCAGCAGTTTAGCACAGGGGGCGAGCTATGGCTACACCTTC
V gene: TRBV7-5; clone size: few; D gene: NA; J gene: TRBJ2-7; CDR3 protein: CVRSRQGRYEQYF; CDR3 DNA: TGTGTCAGAAGTAGACAGGGGCGCTACGAGCAGTACTTC
V gene: TRBV29-1; clone size: NA; D gene: NA; J gene: TRBJ1-2; CDR3 protein: CSVEDRNRGGF; CDR3 DNA: TGCAGCGTTGAAGATCGCAACAGAGGAGGGTTC
V gene: TRBV5-6; clone size: NA; D gene: NA; J gene: TRBJ2-5; CDR3 protein: CASSLGGRETQYF; CDR3 DNA: TGTGCCAGCAGCTTGGGGGGAAGGGAGACCCAGTACTTC
V gene: TRBV28; clone size: NA; D gene: TRBD2; J gene: TRBJ2-5; CDR3 protein: CASFGGEKETQYF; CDR3 DNA: TGTGCCAGCTTCGGGGGGGAAAAAGAGACCCAGTACTTC
V gene: TRBV2; clone size: NA; D gene: NA; J gene: TRBJ1-5; CDR3 protein: CASSWAGTLSNQPQHF; CDR3 DNA: TGTGCCAGCAGTTGGGCCGGGACCCTTAGCAATCAGCCCCAGCATTTT
V gene: TRBV14; clone size: NA; D gene: TRBD1; J gene: TRBJ2-7; CDR3 protein: CASSLLRTGPTYEQYF; CDR3 DNA: TGTGCCAGCAGCCTTTTAAGGACAGGGCCGACCTACGAGCAGTACTTC
V gene: TRBV23-1; clone size: once; D gene: TRBD1; J gene: TRBJ2-2; CDR3 protein: CASSQLDRDTGELFF; CDR3 DNA: TGCGCCAGCAGTCAACTCGACAGGGACACCGGGGAGCTGTTTTTT
V gene: TRBV9; clone size: NA; D gene: TRBD2; J gene: TRBJ2-1; CDR3 protein: CASSDPHEGTSGRATDEQFF; CDR3 DNA: TGTGCCAGCAGTGATCCCCACGAGGGGACTAGCGGGAGGGCTACCGATGAGCAGTTCTTC
V gene: TRBV5-1; clone size: NA; D gene: TRBD1; J gene: TRBJ1-5; CDR3 protein: CASSEGQGNQPQHF; CDR3 DNA: TGCGCCAGCAGCGAGGGACAGGGCAATCAGCCCCAGCATTTT
V gene: TRBV7-8; clone size: NA; D gene: TRBD1; J gene: TRBJ2-3; CDR3 protein: CASSLGGTGFTDTQYF; CDR3 DNA: TGTGCCAGCAGCTTAGGCGGGACAGGGTTTACAGATACGCAGTATTTT
V gene: TRBV7-8; clone size: NA; D gene: NA; J gene: TRBJ1-2; CDR3 protein: CASSLTESYGYTF; CDR3 DNA: TGTGCCAGCAGCTTAACGGAAAGCTATGGCTACACCTTC
V gene: TRBV6-4; clone size: few; D gene: TRBD2; J gene: TRBJ2-2; CDR3 protein: CASSESGGNTGELFF; CDR3 DNA: TGTGCCAGCAGTGAATCGGGGGGGAACACCGGGGAGCTGTTTTTT
V gene: TRBV7-9; clone size: NA; D gene: NA; J gene: TRBJ1-3; CDR3 protein: CASSPAGNTIYF; CDR3 DNA: TGTGCCAGCAGCCCCGCGGGAAACACCATATATTTT
V gene: TRBV5-4; clone size: NA; D gene: TRBD1; J gene: TRBJ2-7; CDR3 protein: CASSSDRGLTFISYEQYF; CDR3 DNA: TGTGCCAGCAGCTCGGACAGGGGGTTAACCTTTATCTCCTACGAGCAGTACTTC
V gene: TRBV6-6; clone size: NA; D gene: NA; J gene: TRBJ2-1; CDR3 protein: CASSYLETVEQFF; CDR3 DNA: TGTGCCAGCAGTTACTTAGAAACCGTTGAGCAGTTCTTC
V gene: TRBV28; clone size: once; D gene: TRBD2; J gene: TRBJ2-7; CDR3 protein: CASTKSGRPYEQYF; CDR3 DNA: TGTGCCAGCACTAAGAGCGGGAGACCCTACGAGCAGTACTTC
V gene: TRBV11-3; clone size: NA; D gene: TRBD1; J gene: TRBJ1-2; CDR3 protein: CASSLSGQGPANYGYTF; CDR3 DNA: TGTGCCAGCAGCTTATCGGGACAGGGCCCAGCTAACTATGGCTACACCTTC
V gene: TRBV19; clone size: NA; D gene: TRBD2; J gene: TRBJ2-1; CDR3 protein: CASGASGSSYNEQFF; CDR3 DNA: TGTGCCAGCGGAGCTAGCGGGAGTTCCTACAATGAGCAGTTCTTC
V gene: TRBV29-1; clone size: NA; D gene: NA; J gene: TRBJ2-1; CDR3 protein: CSVERAGSNEQFF; CDR3 DNA: TGCAGCGTTGAACGGGCGGGATCTAATGAGCAGTTCTTC
V gene: TRBV27; clone size: NA; D gene: NA; J gene: TRBJ1-1; CDR3 protein: CASSWRGGMNTEAFF; CDR3 DNA: TGTGCCAGCAGTTGGAGAGGGGGGATGAACACTGAAGCTTTCTTT
V gene: TRBV5-6; clone size: NA; D gene: NA; J gene: TRBJ2-3; CDR3 protein: CASSSDSTDTQYF; CDR3 DNA: TGTGCCAGCAGCTCGGACAGCACAGATACGCAGTATTTT
V gene: TRBV6-5; clone size: NA; D gene: NA; J gene: TRBJ2-2; CDR3 protein: CASSDYAGELFF; CDR3 DNA: TGTGCCAGCTCGGACTATGCCGGGGAGCTGTTTTTT